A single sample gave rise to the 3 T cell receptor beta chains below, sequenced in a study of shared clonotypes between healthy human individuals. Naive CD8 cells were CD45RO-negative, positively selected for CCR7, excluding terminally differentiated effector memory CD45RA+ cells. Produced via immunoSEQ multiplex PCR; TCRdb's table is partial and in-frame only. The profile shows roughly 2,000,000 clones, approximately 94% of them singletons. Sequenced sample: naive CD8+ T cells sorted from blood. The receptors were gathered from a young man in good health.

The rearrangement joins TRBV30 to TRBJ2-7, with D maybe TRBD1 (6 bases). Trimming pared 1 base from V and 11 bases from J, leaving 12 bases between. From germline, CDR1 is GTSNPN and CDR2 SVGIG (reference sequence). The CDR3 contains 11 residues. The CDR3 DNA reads TGTGCCTGGAGTGGACAGGAGCTTAAGTACTTC. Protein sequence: CAWSGQELKYF.

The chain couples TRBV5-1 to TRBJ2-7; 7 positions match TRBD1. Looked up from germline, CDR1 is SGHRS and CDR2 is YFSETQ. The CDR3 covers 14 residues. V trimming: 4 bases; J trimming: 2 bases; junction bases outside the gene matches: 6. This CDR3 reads CASSLRDSAYEQYF. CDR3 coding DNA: TGCGCCAGCAGCCTACGGGACAGCGCCTACGAGCAGTACTTC.

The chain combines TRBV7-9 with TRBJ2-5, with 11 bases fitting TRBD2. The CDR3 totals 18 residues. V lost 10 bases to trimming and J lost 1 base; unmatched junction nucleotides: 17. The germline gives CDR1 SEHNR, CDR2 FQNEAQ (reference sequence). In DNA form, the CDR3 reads TGTGCCACCCGAGGTCTACTAGCGGGGGCCCGCCCCCAAGAGACCCAGTACTTC. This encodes CATRGLLAGARPQETQYF. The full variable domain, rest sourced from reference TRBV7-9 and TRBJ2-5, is DTGVSQNPRHKITKRGQNVTFRCDPISEHNRLYWYRQTLGQGPEFLTYFQNEAQLEKSRLLSDRFSAERPKGSFSTLEIQRTEQGDSAMYLCATRGLLAGARPQETQYFGPGTRLLVL.